Included here is one T cell receptor (beta chain) sequence, with context. A much more abundant neighbour one base away suggests this may be a read error. Specified time point: newly diagnosed GD, antithyroid drugs for less than 3 months. PBMC RNA served as the TCR library source. The data belong to a study of regulatory T cells in long-lasting Graves disease. The germline V gene encodes CDR1 MNHNS and CDR2 SASEGT. V was trimmed by 6 bases and J by 0 bases, leaving 12 bases between them. The CDR3 runs 15 residues. Combining iRepertoire HTBI primers with Arm-PCR of CDR3 regions, the authors built TCR beta libraries. TCRdb re-called the multiplex PCR reads with MiXCR, one entry per CDR3 protein. The sample has under 300,000 distinct CDR3 sequences, under 20% seen once. Separately, the same data were catalogued under a study of T cells in Graves' hyperthyroidism and ophthalmopathy. From that report: Most thyroid clonotypes expanded above 0.001 appeared in blood too.

Sample: peripheral blood mononuclear cells (PBMCs), taken at new diagnosis, from a patient treated with antithyroid drugs. The TCR originated in a woman in her twenties or thirties with Graves disease. The rearrangement joins TRBV6-1 to TRBJ1-5; D remains ambiguous. CDR3 region: CASRRRSYSNQPQHF. As DNA, the CDR3 is TGTGCCAGCAGGCGACGGAGTTATAGCAATCAGCCCCAGCATTTT.